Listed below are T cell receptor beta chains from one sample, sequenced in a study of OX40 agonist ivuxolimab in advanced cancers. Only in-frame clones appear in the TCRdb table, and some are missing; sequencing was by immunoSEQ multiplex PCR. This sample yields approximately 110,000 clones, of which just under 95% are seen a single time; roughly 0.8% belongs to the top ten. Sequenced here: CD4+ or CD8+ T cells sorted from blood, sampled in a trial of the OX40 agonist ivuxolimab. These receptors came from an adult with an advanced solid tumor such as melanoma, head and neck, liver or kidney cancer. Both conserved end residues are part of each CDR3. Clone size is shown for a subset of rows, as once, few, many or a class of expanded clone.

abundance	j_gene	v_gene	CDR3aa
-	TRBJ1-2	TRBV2	CASSEVGTDGYTF
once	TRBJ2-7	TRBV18	CASSLLLADQREQYF
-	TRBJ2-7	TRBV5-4	CASSQDRASGISYEQYF
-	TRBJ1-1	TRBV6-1	CASSEGSTEAFF
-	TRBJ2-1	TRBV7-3	CASSPSGLSYNEQFF
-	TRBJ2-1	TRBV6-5	CASRRKGRSYNEQFF
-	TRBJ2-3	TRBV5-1	CASSLQGDGDTQYF
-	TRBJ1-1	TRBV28	CASSSGTVNTEAFF
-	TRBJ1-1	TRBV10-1	CASSEPRRQEKRMNTEAFF
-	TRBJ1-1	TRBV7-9	CASSLAENTEAFF
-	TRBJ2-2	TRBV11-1	CASSLALSVSLTGELFF
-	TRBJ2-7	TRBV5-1	CASSLGPPVGYEQYF
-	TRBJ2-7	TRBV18	CANSPVSGDGEQYF
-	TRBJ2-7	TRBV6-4	CASTPDGTHDAYEQYF
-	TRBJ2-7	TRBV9	CASSGGDRDYEQYF
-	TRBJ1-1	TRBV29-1	CSAGRGLDTEAFF
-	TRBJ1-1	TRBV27	CASSRGWDTPRLTEAFF
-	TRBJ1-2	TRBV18	CASSPFEGSEGSGGYTF
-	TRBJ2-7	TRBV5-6	CASSEGLAGYEQYF
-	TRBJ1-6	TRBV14	CASSQGFNSPLHF
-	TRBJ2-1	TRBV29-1	CSVVLSSGRGYNEQFF
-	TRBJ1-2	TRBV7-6	CASSTGQGNGYTF
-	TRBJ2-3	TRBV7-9	CASSPLSGSSTDTQYF
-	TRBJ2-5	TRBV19	CASSNWNRDPKEETQYF
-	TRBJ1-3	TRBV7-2	CASSLSASGNTIYF
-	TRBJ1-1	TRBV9	CASSVVGQGRTEAFF
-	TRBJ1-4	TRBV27	CASRSSTNEKLFF
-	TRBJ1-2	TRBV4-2	CASSREGQEPTNYGYTF
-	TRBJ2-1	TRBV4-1	CASSQDLGGVWNEQFF
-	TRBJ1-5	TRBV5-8	CASSPPLGRRGIDQPQHF
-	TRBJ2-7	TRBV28	CASNAPNSLTYYEQYF
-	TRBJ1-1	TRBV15	CATSRGQAYITEAFF
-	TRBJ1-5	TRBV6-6	CASRDRASNQPQHF
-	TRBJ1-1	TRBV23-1	CASSQSDLSGNTEAFF
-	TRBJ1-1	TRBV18	CASSPWLGSGGDTEAFF
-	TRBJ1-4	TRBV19	CGTGETNEKLFF